The present T cell receptor (beta chain) was sequenced within a study of blood T cell repertoires in COVID-19. In the study overall: The United States, Italy and Spain were the sources of the acute and convalescent COVID-19 samples. Nucleic acid was either cDNA or gDNA, and it came from T cells, B-cell-depleted T cells, or PBMCs.

Original processing notes: Amplification with reference gene primers provided the estimates of nucleated cell counts. Some clones are missing from TCRdb's copy, which holds only in-frame ones; the method was immunoSEQ multiplex PCR. D and trimming were read from the DNA, whereas the V and J calls and clone size are those reported in that table. Of fewer than 350,000 clones in the sample, around 81% are singletons; the top ten hold about 3.2%. The CDR3 loop spans 20 amino acids. The V end lost 3 bases, the J end lost 0 bases, and 21 bases lay between the germline ends. Germline values: CDR1 LNHDA, CDR2 SQIVND (reference sequence).

The sample taken for sequencing was peripheral blood. The rearrangement links TRBV19 to TRBJ1-6; weak D call: TRBD1 (6 bases). The source of this sequence is a woman between 55 and 75 years old with active or convalescent COVID-19. CDR3 coding DNA: TGTGCCAGTAGTATTGTTCCCGGGACATTTCCCAGCTCCTATAATTCACCCCTCCACTTT. Residues: CASSIVPGTFPSSYNSPLHF.